This T cell receptor beta chain is drawn from a study of beta chain features in type 1 diabetes. The authors reverse transcribed all of the isolated RNA, so sequencing captured expressed TCRB transcripts. TCRdb's copy holds only in-frame clones and misses some; the assay was immunoSEQ multiplex PCR. This sample has about 300,000 clones, with approximately 8% found just once. The CDR3 covers 13 residues. Germline lookup yields CDR1 SGHRS and CDR2 YFSETQ. The V end lost 5 bases, the J end lost 5 bases, and 13 bases lay between the germline ends. This clone was seen a handful of times. Its cognate antigen is unknown. Other DNA variants within this sample encode the same CDR3. Points from the study as a whole: Comparison showed that naive, central memory and Treg TCRB repertoires appeared more similar among patients than among healthy donors. TCRB CDR3 length was moderately but significantly reduced in all four CD4+ subsets of Type 1 diabetes patients.

The sequence came from a woman under 30 in good health. The chain has TRBV5-1 and TRBJ2-5; D gene ambiguous. Input material: central memory CD4+ T cells from blood. This CDR3 reads CASSTGVQETQYF. For the CDR3, the DNA is TGCGCCAGCAGTACCGGAGTACAGGAGACCCAGTACTTC.